This entry lists 10 T cell receptor beta chains sequenced from one sample in a study of blood T cell repertoires in COVID-19. Profiled with immunoSEQ multiplex PCR; TCRdb holds only in-frame clones, not every one. Of about 250,000 clones in the sample, around 87% were seen once. Sequenced sample: PBMCs or T cells enriched from blood (not recorded which). These receptors originate from a woman under 30 who had recovered from COVID-19.

This chain links TRBV9 with TRBJ1-6; TRBD1 is a possible D gene (6 bases). Deletions cut 0 bases from V and 10 bases from J, with 17 bases between. Germline loops: CDR1 SGDLS, CDR2 YYNGEE. The CDR3 extends over 16 amino acids. DNA for the CDR3: TGTGCCAGCAGCGTAGAGTCGGACACAGGGCGGTCACCCCTCCACTTT. Amino acids: CASSVESDTGRSPLHF.

The chain carries TRBV11-1 and TRBJ1-1, with D possibly matching TRBD1 (6 bases). Between the trimmed V and J ends, which lost 5 bases and 2 bases, there was a span of 9 bases. The CDR3 sequence is 13 residues long. CDR1 is SGHAT and CDR2 is FQDESV in the germline V gene (reference sequence). This chain's CDR3 is CASSPGTNTEAFF. CDR3 DNA: TGTGCCAGCAGCCCCGGGACAAACACTGAAGCTTTCTTT.

The chain links TRBV2 to TRBJ2-4; perhaps TRBD2 as D (6 bases). V was cut by 11 bases and J by 4 bases, with 15 bases left in between. The germline V gene has CDR1 SNHLY and CDR2 FYNNEI. The CDR3 extends over 13 amino acids. The CDR3 DNA is TGTGCCGGGGGGAAGATACTTAAAAACATTCAGTACTTC. It specifies CAGGKILKNIQYF.

The chain combines TRBV5-1 with TRBJ2-5, with TRBD2 identical over 9 bases. Trimming removed 0 bases from V and 1 base from J; junction bases left unmatched: 4. The CDR3 is 16 residues long. Germline CDR1 is SGHRS and CDR2 is YFSETQ. The CDR3 reads CASSLGVAGAQETQYF. CDR3 sequence (DNA): TGCGCCAGCAGCTTGGGGGTAGCGGGGGCCCAAGAGACCCAGTACTTC.

The genes are TRBV7-9 and TRBJ1-3; D possibly corresponds to TRBD1 (6 bases). Germline values: CDR1 SEHNR, CDR2 FQNEAQ (reference sequence). The CDR3 extends over 15 amino acids. The ends were cut back, 7 bases at V and 5 bases at J, with 18 bases in the middle. DNA of the CDR3: TGTGCCAGCACGCATGACGGGACACTCAGAAACACCATATATTTT. This gives the protein CASTHDGTLRNTIYF.

The rearrangement links TRBV11-2 to TRBJ1-2, with a tentative D call TRBD1 (6 bases). Germline V gene sequence: CDR1 SGHAT, CDR2 FQNNGV. This CDR3 is 15 amino acids long. Trimming took off 5 bases at V and 4 bases at J, with 17 bases between the two ends. The CDR3 coding sequence is TGTGCCAGCAGCCCTGCCAACAGGGTCGGCTATGGCTACACCTTC. Its protein product is CASSPANRVGYGYTF.

The chain recombines TRBV30 with TRBJ2-1, with TRBD1 identical over 7 bases. Losses at the gene ends were 1 base for V and 2 bases for J; bases not matched to a gene: 2. CDR3 length: 14 amino acids. The germline gives CDR1 GTSNPN, CDR2 SVGIG (reference sequence). In DNA form, the CDR3 reads TGTGCCTGGAGTGAGGGGGCAACCTACAATGAGCAGTTCTTC. Residues: CAWSEGATYNEQFF.

The V gene is TRBV29-1, the J gene TRBJ1-2, with TRBD1 as a possible D gene (6 bases). CDR3 length equals 11 residues. The germline V gene encodes CDR1 SQVTM and CDR2 ANQGSEA. The germline V and J ends were trimmed by 3 bases and 8 bases, with 10 bases remaining between them. The CDR3 nucleotides read TGCAGCGTTGATCCAGGGGTCGGCTACACCTTC. Translated: CSVDPGVGYTF.

The V call is TRBV27, the J call TRBJ2-7; TRBD1 aligns across 8 bases. Germline trimming cut 7 bases from V and 2 bases from J; bases unmatched to any gene: 13. Per the germline V gene, CDR1 is MNHEY and CDR2 is SMNVEV (reference sequence). The CDR3 sequence is 16 residues long. The CDR3, as DNA: TGTGCCAGCATCTTTCATCGGGACAGGAGCCCCTACGAGCAGTACTTC. Residues: CASIFHRDRSPYEQYF.

The chain uses TRBV27 and TRBJ1-6; 9 bases are a match to TRBD1. V was clipped by 2 bases and J by 7 bases; unmatched bases: 3. Germline CDR1 and CDR2: MNHEY and SMNVEV (reference sequence). The CDR3 has 15 amino acids. CDR3 amino acids: CASSLTGTGNSPLHF. The CDR3, as DNA: TGTGCCAGCAGTTTAACGGGGACAGGGAATTCACCCCTCCACTTT.